The clone carrying this T cell receptor (beta chain) showed up just a few times. MiXCR, applied by TCRdb to the 5' RACE reads, yields one record per CDR3 protein. The profile covers about 720,000 distinct CDR3 sequences, with 8.5% to 9% appearing a single time and around 0.98% taken by the ten largest. Germline values: CDR1 LGHNA, CDR2 YNFKEQ. This CDR3 region has 12 residues. The germline V and J ends were trimmed by 0 bases and 6 bases, with 2 bases remaining between them. This sample was taken from a study of identical twins. The data were also submitted as part of a second study, on yellow fever vaccine responses in identical twins.

Sequencing input: PBMCs. The chain combines TRBV4-2 with TRBJ1-4; D not certain. The sequence was collected from a woman younger than 35 in good health. The CDR3 is CASSQDDEKLFF. In DNA, the CDR3 is TGTGCCAGCAGCCAAGACGATGAAAAACTGTTTTTT.